The present entry profiles one TCR beta chain with its context. This entry belongs to a study of molecular identifiers for immune sequencing clone quantification. Generation of bulk TCR libraries relied on previously described methods and listed TCR primers. TCRdb analysed the PCR reads with MiXCR anew, one entry per CDR3 protein. The sample shows some 320,000 distinct CDR3 sequences, 20% to 25% of them seen only once. Per germline, CDR1 SGHDT and CDR2 YYEEEE. The CDR3 runs 16 residues. The trim removed 0 bases at V and 8 bases at J, leaving 14 bases unmatched. Using a CD8+CD4-CCR7+CD45RA+ phenotype, naive CD8 T cells were sorted.

The clonotype comes from a human donor in good health. Some libraries in this study had Jurkat cell RNA spiked in. The V gene is TRBV5-6, the J gene TRBJ2-7, with TRBD2 matching 7 bases. The sample was naive CD8+ T cells from blood, with Jurkat cell RNA spiked in. Subset given: FACS-sorted CD8+CD4-CCR7+CD45RA+ naive T cells. This chain's CDR3 is CASSLGAGSRPQQQYF. CDR3 coding DNA: TGTGCCAGCAGCTTGGGAGCGGGGAGCCGGCCCCAGCAGCAGTACTTC.